Shown below are 22 T cell receptor beta chains from a single sample sequenced in a study of cytomegalovirus exposure and HLA in healthy donors. 13 Jbeta primers and 60 Vbeta primers were used for the PCR. Profiled with immunoSEQ multiplex PCR; TCRdb holds only in-frame clones, not every one. The repertoire holds under 200,000 clones, with approximately 71% as singletons. Material: PBMCs. The source of these receptors is a woman under 30 in good health and CMV-seropositive.

In this sample, this clone turned up once. V and J are TRBV7-9 and TRBJ1-2; TRBD1 aligns across 8 bases. CDR3 length: 14 residues. Unmatched junction bases numbered 3, after V lost 2 bases and J lost 4 bases. CDR1 is SEHNR, CDR2 FQNEAQ, per germline (reference sequence). CDR3 region: CASSLQGARYGYTF. CDR3 nucleotides: TGTGCCAGCAGCTTACAGGGGGCTCGCTATGGCTACACCTTC. Full variable domain (outside the CDR3, taken from reference TRBV7-9 and TRBJ1-2): DTGVSQNPRHKITKRGQNVTFRCDPISEHNRLYWYRQTLGQGPEFLTYFQNEAQLEKSRLLSDRFSAERPKGSFSTLEIQRTEQGDSAMYLCASSLQGARYGYTFGSGTRLTVV.

This clone was detected only a few times. The chain has TRBV23-1 and TRBJ2-7; 8 bases are shared with TRBD1. TRBV23-1 is noted as an ORF with a role that remains uncertain. The CDR3 totals 15 residues. V lost 3 bases to trimming and J lost 7 bases; unmatched junction nucleotides: 11. The CDR3 sequence is CASSHPGGAGREQYF. The DNA for the CDR3 is TGCGCCAGCAGTCACCCAGGGGGCGCAGGGCGTGAGCAGTACTTC.

V gene TRBV14 combines with J gene TRBJ2-4, with TRBD1 identical over 7 bases. The CDR3 runs 14 residues. Germline assignment: CDR1 SGHDN and CDR2 FVKESK. Losses at the gene ends were 4 bases for V and 7 bases for J; bases not matched to a gene: 7. CDR3: CASSRPGQFNIQYF. CDR3 coding DNA: TGTGCCAGCAGCCGCCCGGGACAGTTCAACATTCAGTACTTC.

In this sample, this clone turned up once. The chain has TRBV30 and TRBJ1-2; tentatively, D is TRBD1 (6 bases). Trimming took off 6 bases at V and 4 bases at J, with 24 bases between the two ends. Per the germline V gene, CDR1 is GTSNPN and CDR2 is SVGIG (reference sequence). The CDR3 extends over 16 amino acids. The CDR3 nucleotides read TGTGCCTGTAGTACAGGGTTAGGCGACTATCTCTATGGCTACACCTTC. Amino acid sequence: CACSTGLGDYLYGYTF.

This clone was counted a few times. The chain carries TRBV5-6 and TRBJ2-3; D perhaps matches TRBD2 (6 bases). Trimming removed 5 bases from V and 2 bases from J, with 12 bases in between. This CDR3 region has 14 residues. CDR1 and CDR2 from the germline V gene are SGHDT and YYEEEE. As DNA, the CDR3 is TGTGCCAGCAGTTACGGGACTCACACAGATACGCAGTATTTT. It specifies CASSYGTHTDTQYF.

V gene TRBV7-3 combines with J gene TRBJ2-1, with a tentative D call TRBD2 (7 bases). CDR1 and CDR2 (germline): SGHTA, FQGTGA. V was cut by 3 bases and J by 5 bases, with 11 bases left in between. This CDR3 has 14 amino acids. The CDR3: CASSFAGANNEQFF. Here the CDR3 DNA reads TGTGCCAGCAGCTTTGCGGGGGCAAACAATGAGCAGTTCTTC. Supplemented by reference TRBV7-3 and TRBJ2-1, the full variable domain reads GAGVSQTPSNKVTEKGKYVELRCDPISGHTALYWYRQSLGQGPEFLIYFQGTGAADDSGLPNDRFFAVRPEGSVSTLKIQRTERGDSAVYLCASSFAGANNEQFFGPGTRLTVL.

Remarks on this clone: The sample has other DNA sequences that encode this CDR3 too. The chain employs TRBV7-9 and TRBJ1-5, with D possibly being TRBD1 (5 bases). The V gene's germline CDR1 is SEHNR and CDR2 FQNEAQ (reference sequence). CDR3 size: 14 residues. Trimming shortened V by 0 bases and J by 4 bases, and 7 bases separated the two germline ends. CDR3 DNA sequence: TGTGCCAGCAGCTTAGCCGGGGGAAATCAGCCCCAGCATTTT. It yields the protein CASSLAGGNQPQHF.

This chain connects TRBV5-5 to TRBJ1-1; tentatively, D is TRBD1 (6 bases). CDR1 is SGHKS, CDR2 YYEKEE, per germline (reference sequence). V was trimmed by 1 base and J by 0 bases, leaving 10 bases between them. This CDR3 spans 15 amino acids. CDR3 coding DNA: TGTGCCAGCAGCTTGTTAACAGGGTTGAACACTGAAGCTTTCTTT. It encodes CASSLLTGLNTEAFF.

The rearrangement uses TRBV30 and TRBJ2-7; D uncertain. The V gene's germline CDR1 is GTSNPN and CDR2 SVGIG (reference sequence). Trimming left V 5 bases short and J 5 bases short, with 10 bases between. The CDR3 contains 11 residues. The DNA of the CDR3 is TGTGCCTGGTCCCGGGTAAACGAGCAGTACTTC. This encodes CAWSRVNEQYF.

This clone has a handful of counts. The rearrangement joins TRBV30 to TRBJ1-1; D uncertain. This CDR3 comprises 13 residues. Germline V gene data show CDR1 as GTSNPN and CDR2 as SVGIG (reference sequence). V gave up 0 bases and J gave up 4 bases, with 9 bases separating them. The CDR3 region has the DNA TGTGCCTGGAGTGTACCTCGGAGCACTGAAGCTTTCTTT. It yields the protein CAWSVPRSTEAFF.

The chain couples TRBV5-3 to TRBJ1-2; D not certain. TRBV5-3 is assigned to the ORF class and has an uncertain function. The CDR3 sequence is 18 residues long. V shed 0 bases and J shed 8 bases, with 26 bases lying between them. Here the CDR3 DNA reads TGTGCCAGAAGCTTGGGACTAAAAAAACGCGGCCGAAGCGACGGCTACACCTTC. The encoded protein is CARSLGLKKRGRSDGYTF.

This clone was recorded a few times. V gene TRBV27 combines with J gene TRBJ2-7; possible D gene TRBD1, 8 bases. Germline V lookup: CDR1 MNHEY, CDR2 SMNVEV (reference sequence). Trimming removed 3 bases at V and 5 bases at J, with 14 bases between. This CDR3 spans 14 amino acids. CDR3 DNA sequence: TGTGCCAGCAGTTTGACAGGGGAGGGTCACGAGCAGTACTTC. This sequence encodes CASSLTGEGHEQYF.

This clone was seen a handful of times. The rearrangement links TRBV2 to TRBJ1-2; D uncertain. The CDR3 contains 11 residues. Germline V gives CDR1 SNHLY, CDR2 FYNNEI. Trimming removed 8 bases from V and 3 bases from J, with 7 bases in between. CDR3 DNA sequence: TGTGCCAGCGGAGGCGACTATGGCTACACCTTC. Translated: CASGGDYGYTF.

The chain combines TRBV15 with TRBJ2-5; 8 bases map to TRBD2. After removal of 5 bases from V and 4 bases from J, the junction contained 6 bases not matched to a gene. Germline lookup yields CDR1 LNHNV and CDR2 YYDKDF (reference sequence). CDR3 size: 14 residues. CDR3 DNA sequence: TGTGCCACCAGCTCCGGGGGGGCCGGAGAGACCCAGTACTTC. This translates into CATSSGGAGETQYF.

This clone was detected once. The genes are TRBV28 and TRBJ1-5; weak D call: TRBD1 (6 bases). The germline gives CDR1 MDHEN, CDR2 SYDVKM. V lost 5 bases to trimming and J lost 3 bases, with 20 bases between them. This CDR3 region has 17 residues. The CDR3 reads CASSPTSGTPLNQPQHF. CDR3 coding DNA: TGTGCCAGCAGTCCCACTTCCGGGACACCCCTCAATCAGCCCCAGCATTTT.

The sample holds a few counts of this clone. The rearrangement links TRBV6-6 to TRBJ1-6; 9 nucleotides line up with TRBD1. V trimming: 2 bases; J trimming: 7 bases; junction bases outside the gene matches: 3. This CDR3 has 15 residues. CDR1 and CDR2 (germline): MNHNY, SVGAGI (reference sequence). CDR3 nucleotide sequence: TGTGCCAGCAGTTACGGGACAGGGACAAATTCACCCCTCCACTTT. This codes for CASSYGTGTNSPLHF.

This clone was picked up a small number of times. CDR3 nucleotides: TGCAGCGTTGAAGGGGACAGGAGGGTCTACACCTTC. Residues: CSVEGDRRVYTF. The chain has TRBV29-1 and TRBJ1-2, with 8 bases matching TRBD1. The trim removed 1 base at V and 10 bases at J, leaving 5 bases unmatched. Germline CDR1 SQVTM, CDR2 ANQGSEA. The CDR3 is 12 amino acids.

This rearrangement joins TRBV27 to TRBJ1-6, with D tentatively TRBD1 (6 bases). The CDR3 has 16 amino acids. Trimming took 2 bases from V and 7 from J, leaving 15 bases between them. Germline loops: CDR1 MNHEY, CDR2 SMNVEV (reference sequence). DNA of the CDR3: TGTGCCAGCAGTTTAGGTCCCTGGGGGCGGAATTCACCCCTCCACTTT. This encodes CASSLGPWGRNSPLHF.

This clone was found a few times. The rearrangement links TRBV29-1 to TRBJ2-1, with 12 nucleotides matching TRBD2. This CDR3 has 17 residues. Losses at the gene ends were 5 bases for V and 4 bases for J; bases not matched to a gene: 12. Germline V gene data show CDR1 as SQVTM and CDR2 as ANQGSEA. CDR3 in DNA: TGCAGCGTTCCGCCTCCGGGACTAGCGGGCGCTTACAATGAGCAGTTCTTC. Its translation is CSVPPPGLAGAYNEQFF.

This chain connects TRBV19 to TRBJ1-4; a possible D gene is TRBD1 (6 bases). Deletions cut 5 bases from V and 6 bases from J, with 19 bases between. Germline V gene data show CDR1 as LNHDA and CDR2 as SQIVND (reference sequence). The CDR3 spans 16 residues. The CDR3 loop reads CASSARQVRRHEKLFF. DNA of the CDR3: TGTGCCAGTAGTGCACGACAGGTCCGCCGGCATGAAAAACTGTTTTTT.

The gene calls are TRBV18 and TRBJ1-1; no definite D call. The CDR3 totals 11 residues. Between the trimmed V and J ends, which lost 5 bases and 3 bases, there was a span of 4 bases. From germline, CDR1 is KGHSH and CDR2 LQKENI. CDR3 region: CASSGYTEAFF. The DNA for the CDR3 is TGTGCCAGCTCAGGCTACACTGAAGCTTTCTTT.

This clone was recorded a few times. Here the CDR3 DNA reads TGCGCCAGCAGCCAAGGGACAGGGAACAATTCACCCCTCCACTTT. It translates to CASSQGTGNNSPLHF. The V and J genes are TRBV5-1 and TRBJ1-6; TRBD1 matches 9 bases. J was trimmed by 7 bases and V by 4 bases; bases with no gene match: 6. There are 15 residues in the CDR3. CDR1 SGHRS and CDR2 YFSETQ come from the germline V gene.